This entry concerns a single TCR beta chain. What it binds is not known. CDR1 and CDR2 from the germline V gene are SGHTA and FQGNSA. Trimming pared 3 bases from V and 4 bases from J, leaving 12 bases between. CDR3 length: 14 residues. Researchers partitioned CD4+ cells into CD45RA+ naive and CD45RA-negative memory subsets. The source of the sample is a study of shared clonotypes between healthy human individuals. The repertoire was sequenced with immunoSEQ multiplex PCR; TCRdb's copy has only in-frame clones and lacks some. The table includes around 1.6 million clones, around 98% detected once. Study-level findings and limits: Estimated richness was generally greater in naive than memory subsets.

This sequence joins TRBV7-2 and TRBJ1-1; tentative D call: TRBD1 (5 bases). The TCR was taken from a man aged 25-45 years in good health. Sequenced sample: naive CD4+ T cells sorted from blood. Subset meaning: CD45RA+ positively selected. CDR3 DNA sequence: TGTGCCAGCAGCTTCTGGGGCGGGAGCACTGAAGCTTTCTTT. It translates to CASSFWGGSTEAFF.